The 24 T cell receptor beta chains reported below all come from one sample, sequenced in a study of metastatic and nonmetastatic thyroid tumors. TCRdb re-analyzed the PCR reads using MiXCR. This sample has roughly 32,000 clones, with 18% found just once. Each patient came to thyroid surgery without any prior treatment (of any kind). Sequences were obtained from blood. The receptors were sampled from a female donor with papillary thyroid cancer or a benign thyroid nodule (not recorded which). Some clones in this sample may be carry-over from other donors' samples.

This clone occurred many times. The chain links TRBV30 to TRBJ2-3, with D tentatively TRBD2 (6 bases). V lost 4 bases, J lost 6 bases, and 14 bases lay in between. The CDR3 runs to 13 residues. Germline values: CDR1 GTSNPN, CDR2 SVGIG (reference sequence). CDR3: CAWKVGGSDTQYF. The DNA for the CDR3 is TGTGCCTGGAAAGTGGGGGGTTCTGATACGCAGTATTTT.

In this sample, this clone is medium-sized. The CDR3 region has the DNA TGTGCCACCAGTGGCTCGACAGGGTGGCCCTACGAGCAGTACTTC. It yields the protein CATSGSTGWPYEQYF. This chain connects TRBV24-1 to TRBJ2-7; 7 positions match TRBD1. The germline gives CDR1 KGHDR, CDR2 SFDVKD. The CDR3 contains 15 residues. V lost 5 bases and J lost 2; bases outside the gene matches: 8.

This clone was observed at least ten times. The genes are TRBV7-8 and TRBJ2-7; D is possibly TRBD2 (5 bases). With 0 bases removed from V and 1 base from J, the gap between germline ends came to 19 bases. The CDR3 loop spans 18 amino acids. Germline assignment: CDR1 SGHVS and CDR2 FQNEAQ. As DNA, the CDR3 is TGTGCCAGCAGCTTAGCGTTGTCAAACGCCGAGGGTTCCTACGAGCAGTACTTC. This gives the protein CASSLALSNAEGSYEQYF.

The table lists this clone with many counts. J is TRBJ2-5 and V is TRBV20-1, with TRBD1 identical over 11 bases. The V and J ends lost 5 bases and 5 bases, in that order; junction bases with no gene match: 7. The CDR3 length is 14 residues. Germline V gene data show CDR1 as DFQATT and CDR2 as SNEGSKA (reference sequence). The chain's CDR3 is CSAAHRTGGETQYF. The CDR3 bases are TGCAGTGCTGCCCACAGGACAGGGGGCGAGACCCAGTACTTC.

As concerns this clone: At one end, the junction sequence differs from germline, possibly due to a read error. The chain links TRBV5-1 to TRBJ1-2; unclear D gene. In germline, CDR1 is SGHRS, CDR2 YFSETQ. The CDR3 is 15 amino acids. The CDR3 coding sequence is TGCTCCAGCAGCTTCTCTGGTGAGGGTGTGGATGGCTACACCTTC. It encodes CSSSFSGEGVDGYTF.

This clone has at least ten counts. Possible read error: a much larger clone is one base away. V usage is TRBV6-2 or TRBV6-3 and J usage is TRBJ2-3, with TRBD2 matching 12 bases. V lost 6 bases, J lost 9 bases, and 16 bases stayed unmatched. Per germline, CDR1 MNHEY and CDR2 SVGEGT. There are 17 residues in the CDR3. The CDR3 sequence: CASSPTSSGGVRVTQYF. CDR3 in DNA: TGTGCCAGCAGCCCAACCTCTAGCGGGGGGGTCAGAGTAACGCAGTATTTT.

This clone came up many times. The chain has TRBV4-1 and TRBJ1-2; 7 bases are a match to TRBD1. CDR3 length: 12 amino acids. CDR1 is MGHRA, CDR2 YSYEKL, per germline. Germline trimming cut 4 bases from V and 5 bases from J; bases unmatched to any gene: 1. CDR3 DNA sequence: TGCGCCAGCAGCCCACAGGGGTATGGCTACACCTTC. Translating gives CASSPQGYGYTF.

This chain links TRBV11-3 with TRBJ2-5, with D possibly being TRBD1 or TRBD2 (5 bases each). The CDR3 totals 16 residues. Germline values: CDR1 SGHNT, CDR2 YENEEA. Deletions cut 1 base from V and 3 bases from J, with 15 bases between. The CDR3 protein is CASSLAGRKGEETQYF. The DNA for the CDR3 is TGTGCCAGCAGCTTAGCGGGACGGAAGGGCGAAGAGACCCAGTACTTC.

This clone appeared a few times. V usage is TRBV6-1 and J usage is TRBJ2-7, with D possibly TRBD2 on 6 matching bases. Trimming removed 3 bases at V and 3 bases at J, with 15 bases between. CDR1 and CDR2 (germline): MNHNS, SASEGT. This CDR3 region has 15 residues. The CDR3 region is CASSDSEGFVYEQYF. The CDR3 nucleotides read TGTGCCAGCAGTGATTCGGAGGGGTTCGTCTACGAGCAGTACTTC.

This clone showed up just a few times. This may be a read error: a much more frequent sequence differs by one nucleotide. This CDR3 is also generated by other DNA sequences in the sample. The J gene is TRBJ1-2, the V gene TRBV6-1; D perhaps matches TRBD1 (6 bases). CDR3 size: 13 residues. Germline V CDR1 and CDR2: MNHNS, SASEGT. V gave up 0 bases and J gave up 7 bases, with 9 bases separating them. This CDR3 is CASSEATRGGYTF. The CDR3 DNA sequence: TGTGCCAGCAGTGAAGCGACCAGGGGTGGCTACACCTTC.

This clone came up many times. This sequence joins TRBV20-1 and TRBJ2-7; 7 bases line up with TRBD1. Trimming at V came to 3 bases and at J to 3 bases, leaving 8 bases not matched to a gene. The CDR3 length is 14 residues. CDR1 is DFQATT, CDR2 SNEGSKA, per germline (reference sequence). The CDR3 region has the DNA TGCAGTGCTAGCAGGGACAGATATAGCTACGAGCAGTACTTC. It translates to CSASRDRYSYEQYF.

Concerning this clone: The junction differs from germline at one of its ends, possibly a read error. The gene calls are TRBV20-1 and TRBJ2-7; 7 positions agree with TRBD2. Per the germline V gene, CDR1 is DFQATT and CDR2 is SNEGSKA (reference sequence). CDR3 size: 16 residues. The CDR3 region is CSDRDRLEGGPGEQYF. As DNA, the CDR3 is TGCAGTGATAGAGATCGGCTAGAGGGAGGGCCAGGCGAGCAGTACTTC.

This clone has a count of ten or more. The gene calls are TRBV9 and TRBJ1-1, with D uncertain. CDR1 SGDLS and CDR2 YYNGEE come from the germline V gene. The V end was cut by 4 bases, the J end by 0 bases, with 13 bases between. This CDR3 spans 15 amino acids. Here the CDR3 reads CASSPRTGMNTEAFF. The CDR3, as DNA: TGTGCCAGCAGCCCCAGGACGGGGATGAACACTGAAGCTTTCTTT.

This clone was counted many times. CDR3 bases: TGTGCCAGCAGTGAATTGGGGCGCAGCGGTAGGTCTGAAGCTTTCTTT. Translated, it gives CASSELGRSGRSEAFF. The V call is TRBV25-1, the J call TRBJ1-1; D is perhaps TRBD1 (5 bases). Trimming took off 1 base at V and 6 bases at J, with 18 bases between the two ends. The V gene's germline CDR1 is MGHDK and CDR2 SYGVNS. The CDR3 contains 16 residues.

In regard to this clone: The junction differs from germline at one of its ends, possibly a read error. This chain connects TRBV5-1 to TRBJ2-7; TRBD2 aligns across 14 bases. The CDR3 contains 18 residues. Germline V lookup: CDR1 SGHRS, CDR2 YFSETQ. CDR3 in DNA: TGCGCCAGCAGATTGGCCGGCGGACTAGCGGGAGGAGTTTACGAGAAGTACTTC. This encodes CASRLAGGLAGGVYEKYF.

By share, this clone counts as medium-sized. The rearrangement uses TRBV6-1 and TRBJ1-2; a weak D match, TRBD1 (5 bases). Germline loops: CDR1 MNHNS, CDR2 SASEGT. The V and J ends lost 6 bases and 1 base respectively, with 9 bases between them. The CDR3 loop spans 13 amino acids. This CDR3 is CASSQQVNYGYTF. The CDR3 DNA sequence: TGTGCCAGCAGCCAACAGGTTAACTATGGCTACACCTTC.

This clone has ten or more counts. V is TRBV11-3 and J is TRBJ2-1; 11 positions agree with TRBD2. The CDR3 loop spans 16 amino acids. Germline CDR1 is SGHNT and CDR2 is YENEEA. The ends lost 1 base at V and 6 bases at J; junction bases unmatched: 5. For the CDR3, the DNA is TGTGCCAGCAGCTTAGTCTCTAGCGGGAGGATCAATGAGCAGTTCTTC. As protein: CASSLVSSGRINEQFF. Full variable domain (missing parts from reference TRBV11-3 and TRBJ2-1): EAGVVQSPRYKIIEKKQPVAFWCNPISGHNTLYWYLQNLGQGPELLIRYENEEAVDDSQLPKDRFSAERLKGVDSTLKIQPAELGDSAVYLCASSLVSSGRINEQFFGPGTRLTVL.

This chain links TRBV5-1 with TRBJ2-7; possibly TRBD1 or TRBD2 for D (6 bases each). The germline V and J ends were trimmed by 0 bases and 7 bases, with 17 bases remaining between them. Germline-derived CDR1 and CDR2 are SGHRS and YFSETQ. The CDR3 spans 15 residues. The CDR3 sequence is CASSLEPGAVGEQYF. The CDR3 DNA reads as TGCGCCAGCAGCTTGGAACCGGGGGCCGTGGGGGAGCAGTACTTC.

The chain carries TRBV19 and TRBJ1-1, with unresolved D. The V end was cut by 6 bases, the J end by 0 bases, with 8 bases between. The CDR3 sequence is 13 residues long. Germline assignment: CDR1 LNHDA and CDR2 SQIVND (reference sequence). Written as DNA, the CDR3 is TGTGCCAGTAGGGCATTGATGAACACTGAAGCTTTCTTT. Residues: CASRALMNTEAFF.

There are a few counts of this clone. A read error is possible here, since a much larger clone lies one base away. The gene calls are TRBV20-1 and TRBJ2-5; a possible D gene is TRBD1 (7 bases). Germline assignment: CDR1 DFQATT and CDR2 SNEGSKA (reference sequence). V was clipped by 5 bases and J by 0 bases, with 10 bases between them. The CDR3 is made up of 13 amino acids. The CDR3 DNA sequence: TGCAGTGCTGGAGGGGGCCACCAAGAGACCCAGTACTTC. Residues: CSAGGGHQETQYF.

V gene TRBV20-1 combines with J gene TRBJ1-1, with D perhaps TRBD1 (6 bases). V was shortened by 0 bases and J by 4 bases, with 12 bases between the two germline ends. CDR3 length: 14 residues. In germline, CDR1 is DFQATT, CDR2 SNEGSKA (reference sequence). CDR3 sequence (DNA): TGCAGTGCTAGAGACGTCCAGGGGAGCACTGAAGCTTTCTTT. Translating it yields CSARDVQGSTEAFF.

This clone was observed many times. The chain has TRBV14 and TRBJ2-7; TRBD1 or TRBD2 may be the D gene (5 bases each). V lost 1 base and J 3 bases, leaving 13 bases between the germline ends. In germline, CDR1 is SGHDN, CDR2 FVKESK. CDR3 size: 15 residues. The chain's CDR3 is CASSQAVGPIYEQYF. The CDR3 nucleotides are TGTGCCAGCAGCCAAGCCGTGGGACCTATCTACGAGCAGTACTTC.

This clone is labeled as medium-sized. This sequence joins TRBV5-1 and TRBJ2-2; D is unclear. CDR3 length equals 14 residues. V shed 0 bases and J shed 1 base, with 4 bases lying between them. CDR1 and CDR2 (germline): SGHRS, YFSETQ. CDR3 sequence: CASSLERNTGELFF. The CDR3 coding sequence is TGCGCCAGCAGCTTGGAAAGGAACACCGGGGAGCTGTTTTTT.

This clone was seen repeatedly, ten times or more. For the CDR3, the DNA is TGCAGTGCTCTAGGTAGACTAGCGGGAACCAATGAGCAGTTCTTC. Encoded protein: CSALGRLAGTNEQFF. The J gene is TRBJ2-1, the V gene TRBV20-1, with TRBD2 matching 11 bases. Germline loops: CDR1 DFQATT, CDR2 SNEGSKA (reference sequence). The CDR3 sequence is 15 residues long. With 5 bases clipped from V and 6 bases from J, the junction kept 9 bases outside the gene matches.